These 12 T cell receptor beta chains came from one sample sequenced in a study of T-cell memory formation after mild COVID-19. TCRdb re-analysed the 5' RACE reads in MiXCR, keeping a single row per CDR3 protein. This table holds about 560,000 distinct CDR3 sequences, roughly 21% found once. Specimen: PBMCs or a T cell subset sorted from them (not recorded which). These receptors came from an adult woman who had mild COVID-19 (a few samples of this study predate the infection). Cell type and time point are not known.

This chain joins TRBV4-1 and TRBJ2-4; no clear D gene. Between the trimmed V and J ends, which lost 5 bases and 0 bases, there was a span of 11 bases. The CDR3 has 15 residues. Germline V lookup: CDR1 MGHRA, CDR2 YSYEKL. CDR3 sequence reads: CASSGYYLAKNIQYF. The CDR3 DNA reads as TGCGCCAGCAGCGGTTATTACCTAGCCAAAAACATTCAGTACTTC.

The sample holds a few counts of this clonotype. The genes are TRBV5-1 and TRBJ1-1; D call uncertain. The CDR3 runs to 15 residues. Trimming took 0 bases from V and 2 from J, leaving 11 bases between them. Germline lookup yields CDR1 SGHRS and CDR2 YFSETQ. CDR3 DNA sequence: TGCGCCAGCAGCTTGGGGGTCAGATATAACACTGAAGCTTTCTTT. It codes for CASSLGVRYNTEAFF.

This clonotype appeared many times. One end of the junction fails to match germline, which may point to a read error. This chain links TRBV25-1 with TRBJ2-3; no reliable D call. CDR1 is MGHDK, CDR2 SYGVNS, per germline. The CDR3 is made up of 11 amino acids. CDR3 DNA sequence: TGCGCCAGCAGTGAAGGAGATACGCAGTATTTT. This sequence encodes CASSEGDTQYF. Filled out from reference TRBV25-1 and TRBJ2-3, the complete variable domain reads EADIYQTPRYLVIGTGKKITLECSQTMGHDKMYWYQQDPGMELHLIHYSYGVNSTEKGDLSSESTVSRIRTEHFPLTLESARPSHTSQYLCASSEGDTQYFGPGTRLTVL.

This clonotype was seen more than once but under ten times. The chain is built from TRBV24-1 and TRBJ2-1; TRBD1 agrees at 8 bases. Looked up from germline, CDR1 is KGHDR and CDR2 is SFDVKD. CDR3 size: 17 residues. V gave up 1 base and J gave up 6 bases; unmatched junction bases: 10. In DNA form, the CDR3 reads TGTGCCACCAGTGATTTCTCCGGGACAGGAATTGGCAATGAGCAGTTCTTC. The encoded protein is CATSDFSGTGIGNEQFF.

The genes are TRBV7-8 and TRBJ2-2; D gene ambiguous. The CDR3 sequence is 14 residues long. Trimming pared 8 bases from V and 7 bases from J, leaving 17 bases between. CDR1 and CDR2 from the germline V gene are SGHVS and FQNEAQ. CDR3 region: CASGVSFGVGELFF. Here the CDR3 DNA reads TGTGCCAGCGGGGTCTCTTTTGGGGTCGGGGAGCTGTTTTTT. Drawing the rest from reference TRBV7-8 and TRBJ2-2, the complete variable domain is GAGVSQSPRYKVAKRGQDVALRCDPISGHVSLFWYQQALGQGPEFLTYFQNEAQLDKSGLPSDRFFAERPEGSVSTLKIQRTQQEDSAVYLCASGVSFGVGELFFGEGSRLTVL.

This clonotype was detected only a few times. This chain uses TRBV12-3 or TRBV12-4 with TRBJ1-2; TRBD1 might be the D (5 bases). The V end was cut by 6 bases, the J end by 3 bases, with 11 bases between. The CDR3 runs to 13 residues. The CDR3 spells CASRPSGDYGYTF. For the CDR3, the DNA is TGTGCCAGCAGGCCCTCGGGGGACTATGGCTACACCTTC.

The V gene is TRBV4-2, the J gene TRBJ2-5; 9 bases map to TRBD2. This CDR3 spans 14 amino acids. The V gene end was trimmed by 0 bases and the J gene end by 10 bases; junction bases not matched to a gene: 6. Germline CDR1 and CDR2: LGHNA and YNFKEQ. CDR3 nucleotides: TGTGCCAGCAGCCAAGACGCGGGGGGGATTCACCAGTACTTC. Translation gives CASSQDAGGIHQYF.

This clonotype was picked up a small number of times. CDR3 sequence reads: CASSLPEGAWEKLFF. The CDR3 DNA sequence: TGTGCCAGCAGCCTCCCGGAGGGGGCTTGGGAAAAACTGTTTTTT. The chain recombines TRBV7-8 with TRBJ1-4; 7 nucleotides align to TRBD1. This CDR3 region has 15 residues. The germline V gene encodes CDR1 SGHVS and CDR2 FQNEAQ. With 5 bases clipped from V and 8 bases from J, the junction kept 11 bases outside the gene matches.

This clonotype has only a few counts. This chain connects TRBV5-1 to TRBJ2-2; a possible D gene is TRBD2 (5 bases). V lost 3 bases to trimming and J lost 3 bases, with 15 bases between them. The CDR3 runs 16 residues. From germline, CDR1 is SGHRS and CDR2 YFSETQ. The CDR3 DNA follows: TGCGCCAGCAGCTCAGTCGAGCTCGGGGACACCGGGGAGCTGTTTTTT. Its translation: CASSSVELGDTGELFF.

This clonotype was counted between two and nine times. The chain combines TRBV6-2 or TRBV6-3 with TRBJ2-3; D ambiguous. Trimming removed 7 bases at V and 1 base at J, with 6 bases between. CDR3 length equals 12 residues. CDR1 and CDR2 from the germline V gene are MNHEY and SVGEGT. CDR3 region: CASMQGTDTQYF. CDR3 DNA sequence: TGTGCCAGCATGCAGGGCACAGATACGCAGTATTTT.

J is TRBJ1-1 and V is TRBV5-1; the D gene is possibly TRBD1 (5 bases). Germline V lookup: CDR1 SGHRS, CDR2 YFSETQ. V was pared by 1 base and J by 2 bases, with 9 bases between. The CDR3 covers 14 residues. The DNA of the CDR3 is TGCGCCAGCAGCTTGTTCGGGGACAACACTGAAGCTTTCTTT. Its protein is CASSLFGDNTEAFF.

The table lists this clonotype with a few counts. J is TRBJ2-2 and V is TRBV2; no reliable D call. The V gene's germline CDR1 is SNHLY and CDR2 FYNNEI. Trimming pared 6 bases from V and 1 base from J, leaving 12 bases between. The CDR3 runs to 15 residues. The CDR3 sequence: CASRVTPGNTGELFF. Here the CDR3 DNA reads TGTGCCAGCAGAGTGACCCCGGGGAACACCGGGGAGCTGTTTTTT.